The clone carrying this T cell receptor (beta chain) has more than one count but fewer than ten. This specimen belongs to a study of blood T cell repertoires in COVID-19. Turning to the study itself: Material from acute and convalescent COVID-19 was sourced from the United States, Italy and Spain.

Authors' methods: Amplification of reference gene primers was used by the study to estimate nucleated cell counts. Libraries were prepared by immunoSEQ multiplex PCR; TCRdb keeps only in-frame clonotypes and omits some of them. That table is the source of V, J and clone size, and D and trimming were worked out from the DNA. In the table there are around 270,000 clones, around four fifths of which are singletons. The CDR3 loop spans 13 amino acids. The germline V gene has CDR1 SNHLY and CDR2 FYNNEI. The V end was cut by 6 bases, the J end by 7 bases, with 15 bases between. This clonotype was obtained from a man aged 60 to 69 with acute or convalescent COVID-19. The rearrangement joins TRBV2 to TRBJ1-2; possible D gene TRBD1, 5 bases. The sequenced sample was peripheral blood. CDR3 loop: CASSFGGWSGYTF. CDR3 sequence (DNA): TGTGCCAGCAGCTTCGGGGGGTGGAGTGGCTACACCTTC.